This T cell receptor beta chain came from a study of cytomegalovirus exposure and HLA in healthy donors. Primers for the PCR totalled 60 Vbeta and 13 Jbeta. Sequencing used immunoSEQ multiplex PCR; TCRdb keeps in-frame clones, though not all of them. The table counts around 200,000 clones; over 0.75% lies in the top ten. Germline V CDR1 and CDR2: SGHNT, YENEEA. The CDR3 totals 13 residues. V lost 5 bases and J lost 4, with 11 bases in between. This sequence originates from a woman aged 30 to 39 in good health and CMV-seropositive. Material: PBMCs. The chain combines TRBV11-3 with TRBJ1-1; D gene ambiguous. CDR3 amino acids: CASSKSSGTEAFF. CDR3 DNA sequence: TGTGCCAGCAGCAAATCGTCGGGCACTGAAGCTTTCTTT.